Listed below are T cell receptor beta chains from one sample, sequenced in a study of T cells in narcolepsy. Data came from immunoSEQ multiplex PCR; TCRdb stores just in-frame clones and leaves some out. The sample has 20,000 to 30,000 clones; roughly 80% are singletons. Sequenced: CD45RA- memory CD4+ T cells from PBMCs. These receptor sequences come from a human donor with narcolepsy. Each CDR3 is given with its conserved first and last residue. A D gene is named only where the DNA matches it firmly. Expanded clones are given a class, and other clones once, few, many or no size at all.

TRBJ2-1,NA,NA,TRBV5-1,CASSFRDPQNEQFF,TGCGCCAGCAGCTTCCGGGACCCCCAGAATGAGCAGTTCTTC
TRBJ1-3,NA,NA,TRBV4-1,CASSLPSGSGNTIYF,TGCGCCAGCAGCCTTCCCTCAGGCTCTGGAAACACCATATATTTT
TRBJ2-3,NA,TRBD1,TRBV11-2,CASSLEQGSDTQYF,TGTGCCAGCAGCTTAGAACAGGGGTCAGATACGCAGTATTTT
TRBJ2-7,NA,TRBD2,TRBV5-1,CASSLSFLAGRYEQYF,TGCGCCAGCAGCTTGAGCTTCCTAGCGGGACGCTACGAGCAGTACTTC
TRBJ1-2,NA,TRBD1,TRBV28,CASLTGGAGGYTF,TGTGCCAGTCTTACAGGGGGCGCGGGAGGCTACACCTTC
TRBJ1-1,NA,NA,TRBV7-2,CASSLVSGAAFF,TGTGCCAGCAGCTTAGTATCAGGGGCAGCTTTCTTT
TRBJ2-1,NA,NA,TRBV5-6,CASSLGGSGPLREQFF,TGTGCCAGCAGCTTGGGGGGTAGCGGACCACTCCGGGAGCAGTTCTTC
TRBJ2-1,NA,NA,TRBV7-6,CASSPRTVYNEQFF,TGTGCCAGCAGCCCTCGGACTGTATACAATGAGCAGTTCTTC
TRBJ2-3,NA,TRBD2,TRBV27,CASSQVGGADTQYF,TGTGCCAGCAGTCAGGTTGGGGGGGCAGATACGCAGTATTTT
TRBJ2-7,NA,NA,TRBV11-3,CASSSLTVSSYEQYF,TGTGCCAGCAGCTCGCTGACGGTGAGCTCCTACGAGCAGTACTTC
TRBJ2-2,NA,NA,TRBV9,CASSSWVSPNTGELFF,TGTGCCAGCAGTTCCTGGGTGTCTCCGAACACCGGGGAGCTGTTTTTT
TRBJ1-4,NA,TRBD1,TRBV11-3,CASSLGTGRNEKLFF,TGTGCCAGCAGCTTAGGGACAGGACGCAATGAAAAACTGTTTTTT
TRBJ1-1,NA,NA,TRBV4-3,CASSPSVNTEAFF,TGCGCCAGCAGCCCGTCGGTGAACACTGAAGCTTTCTTT
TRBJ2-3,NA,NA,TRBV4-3,CASSPGTSQSDTQYF,TGCGCCAGCAGCCCCGGGACCTCACAATCAGATACGCAGTATTTT
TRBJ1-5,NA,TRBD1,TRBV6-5,CASSREGQGNQPQHF,TGTGCCAGCAGCCGAGAGGGACAGGGGAATCAGCCCCAGCATTTT
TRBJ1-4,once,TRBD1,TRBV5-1,CASSLEGGRSFNEKLFF,TGCGCCAGCAGCTTGGAAGGGGGCCGCTCCTTTAATGAAAAACTGTTTTTT
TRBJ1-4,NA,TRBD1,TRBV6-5,CASSYGQVNEKLFF,TGTGCCAGCAGTTATGGACAGGTTAATGAAAAACTGTTTTTT
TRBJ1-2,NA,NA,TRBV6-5,CASRKGQVYGYTF,TGTGCCAGCAGAAAGGGACAAGTCTATGGCTACACCTTC
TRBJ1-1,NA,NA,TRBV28,CASSLGRVSAEAFF,TGTGCCAGCAGCCTAGGTAGGGTTTCAGCCGAAGCTTTCTTT
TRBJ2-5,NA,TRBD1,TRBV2,CASSSWTGGLAETQYF,TGTGCCAGCAGTTCATGGACAGGAGGCCTCGCGGAGACCCAGTACTTC
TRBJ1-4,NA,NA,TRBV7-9,CASSFSGTHRETNEKLFF,TGTGCCAGCAGCTTTTCTGGAACCCATCGGGAGACTAATGAAAAACTGTTTTTT
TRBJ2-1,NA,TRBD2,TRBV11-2,CASSFPGLAGEQFF,TGTGCCAGCAGCTTTCCGGGACTAGCAGGGGAGCAGTTCTTC
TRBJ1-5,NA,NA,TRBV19,CASSIASAERPQHF,TGTGCCAGTAGTATAGCCTCGGCGGAACGGCCCCAGCATTTT
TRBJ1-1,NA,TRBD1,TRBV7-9,CASSRTGGRRTEAFF,TGTGCCAGCAGCCGTACAGGGGGCCGACGAACTGAAGCTTTCTTT
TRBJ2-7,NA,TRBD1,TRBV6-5,CASSEDGQGVGQYF,TGTGCCAGCAGTGAAGACGGACAGGGCGTGGGGCAGTACTTC
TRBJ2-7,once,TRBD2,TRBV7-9,CASSLKGLSGEQYF,TGTGCCAGCAGCTTAAAGGGACTATCCGGCGAGCAGTACTTC
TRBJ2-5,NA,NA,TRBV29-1,CSVVAGVGGHQETQYF,TGCAGCGTTGTCGCAGGGGTTGGTGGACACCAAGAGACCCAGTACTTC
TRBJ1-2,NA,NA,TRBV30,CAWRRGRQRANYGYTF,TGTGCCTGGAGGAGGGGACGACAGAGAGCTAACTATGGCTACACCTTC
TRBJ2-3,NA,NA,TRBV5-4,CASSLGRLSADTQYF,TGTGCCAGCAGCTTGGGTCGGCTGTCCGCAGATACGCAGTATTTT
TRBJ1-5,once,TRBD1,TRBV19,CASSMDRVYNQPQHF,TGTGCCAGTAGTATGGACAGGGTCTATAATCAGCCCCAGCATTTT
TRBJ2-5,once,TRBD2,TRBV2,CASSLGLAGDETQYF,TGTGCCAGCAGTCTCGGACTAGCGGGAGATGAGACCCAGTACTTC
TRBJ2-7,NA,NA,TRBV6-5,CASSYGRPKTYEQYF,TGTGCCAGCAGCTACGGCCGTCCAAAGACCTACGAGCAGTACTTC
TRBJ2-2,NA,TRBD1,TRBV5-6,CASSAGTGAAGELFF,TGTGCCAGCAGCGCCGGGACAGGGGCGGCCGGGGAGCTGTTTTTT
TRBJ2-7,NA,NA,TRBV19,CASNPGTGSFEQYF,TGTGCCAGTAACCCCGGGACGGGCTCCTTCGAGCAGTACTTC
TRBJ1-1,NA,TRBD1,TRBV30,CACRQGALLTEAFF,TGTGCCTGTCGACAGGGGGCGTTGTTAACTGAAGCTTTCTTT
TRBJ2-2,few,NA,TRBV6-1,CASSESWGPGELFF,TGTGCCAGCAGTGAATCTTGGGGGCCCGGGGAGCTGTTTTTT
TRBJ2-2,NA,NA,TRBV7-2,CASSLVYSLSRTGELFF,TGTGCCAGCAGCTTAGTATACTCATTGAGTAGGACCGGGGAGCTGTTTTTT
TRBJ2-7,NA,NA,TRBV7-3,CASSPTGDSEQYF,TGTGCCAGCAGCCCTACAGGGGACTCCGAGCAGTACTTC
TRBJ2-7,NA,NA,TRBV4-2,CASSQAVGAGYEQYF,TGTGCCAGCAGCCAAGCTGTAGGGGCCGGCTACGAGCAGTACTTC
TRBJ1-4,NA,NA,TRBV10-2,CASSESPTGPRGEKLFF,TGCGCCAGCAGTGAGTCCCCGACAGGACCTCGGGGTGAAAAACTGTTTTTT
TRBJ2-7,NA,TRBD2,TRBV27,CASSKRTSGRSYEQYF,TGTGCCAGCAGTAAGCGGACTAGCGGGAGATCCTACGAGCAGTACTTC
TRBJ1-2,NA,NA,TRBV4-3,CASSQDLVTGQNYGYTF,TGCGCCAGCAGCCAAGATCTCGTGACAGGACAAAACTATGGCTACACCTTC
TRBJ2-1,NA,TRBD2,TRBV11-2,CASSLPPVGERGYNEQFF,TGTGCCAGCAGCTTGCCCCCTGTGGGAGAGCGGGGCTACAATGAGCAGTTCTTC
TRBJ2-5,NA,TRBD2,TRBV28,CASSPHSGRGETQYF,TGTGCCAGCAGTCCTCACAGCGGGAGAGGGGAGACCCAGTACTTC
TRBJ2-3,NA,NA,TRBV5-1,CASRLGPLDTDTQYF,TGCGCCAGCAGACTGGGACCCCTGGACACAGATACGCAGTATTTT
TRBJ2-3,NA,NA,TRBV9,CASSVGITDTQYF,TGTGCCAGCAGCGTAGGGATCACAGATACGCAGTATTTT
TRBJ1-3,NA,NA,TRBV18,CASSPGLNSGNTIYF,TGTGCCAGCTCCCCGGGACTGAACTCTGGAAACACCATATATTTT
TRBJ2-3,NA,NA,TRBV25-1,CASSEKRGTQYF,TGTGCCAGCAGTGAAAAGAGGGGTACGCAGTATTTT